Shown below are 19 T cell receptor beta chains from a single sample sequenced in a study of blood T cell repertoires in COVID-19. TCRdb's copy holds only in-frame clones and misses some; the assay was immunoSEQ multiplex PCR. This table holds under 200,000 clones, approximately 86% found once. Sequencing used peripheral blood. All receptors derive from a woman at least 80 years old with acute or convalescent COVID-19.

The rearrangement uses TRBV4-3 and TRBJ2-1, with 7 positions matching TRBD2. J was trimmed by 9 bases and V by 1 base; bases with no gene match: 6. CDR1 is LGHNA and CDR2 is YSLEER in the germline V gene. The CDR3 runs 14 residues. The chain's CDR3 is CASSQGTGEGEQFF. The CDR3 nucleotides are TGCGCCAGCAGCCAAGGGACGGGGGAGGGTGAGCAGTTCTTC.

The CDR3, as DNA: TGTGCCATCAGTGTCGGACGGGGGAGTGTCCATGGCTACACCTTC. Its protein product is CAISVGRGSVHGYTF. The chain recombines TRBV10-3 with TRBJ1-2, with TRBD1 as a possible D gene (5 bases). CDR1 is ENHRY and CDR2 is SYGVKD in the germline V gene. This CDR3 has 15 amino acids. Trimming left V 4 bases short and J 6 bases short, with 18 bases between.

V and J are TRBV4-2 and TRBJ2-1; 11 bases agree with TRBD2. Germline-derived CDR1 and CDR2 are LGHNA and YNFKEQ. With V trimmed by 0 bases and J by 7 bases, 17 bases remained unmatched. The CDR3 has 20 amino acids. CDR3 DNA: TGTGCCAGCAGCCAAGATTCCCTTAGCGGGAGGGCGGCCCCCCGGAATGAGCAGTTCTTC. This translates into CASSQDSLSGRAAPRNEQFF.

This chain uses TRBV10-1 with TRBJ1-1; 10 bases line up with TRBD1. Germline loops: CDR1 WNHNN, CDR2 SYGVQD (reference sequence). CDR3 length: 15 residues. Germline trimming cut 8 bases from V and 1 base from J; bases unmatched to any gene: 7. CDR3 nucleotide sequence: TGCGCCAGCTCGGACAGGGGGGCCCCGAACACTGAAGCTTTCTTT. It is translated as CASSDRGAPNTEAFF.

The gene calls are TRBV6-4 and TRBJ2-6; 7 bases agree with TRBD1. V lost 3 bases and J lost 4; bases outside the gene matches: 3. The CDR3 covers 15 residues. Germline V gene sequence: CDR1 MRHNA, CDR2 SNTAGT. The chain's CDR3 is CASSDTGVGANVLTF. The CDR3 nucleotides are TGTGCCAGCAGTGATACAGGGGTCGGGGCCAACGTCCTGACTTTC.

The chain links TRBV27 to TRBJ1-6; 10 bases fit TRBD1. V gave up 2 bases and J gave up 9 bases; unmatched junction bases: 4. The CDR3 has 15 residues. Germline assignment: CDR1 MNHEY and CDR2 SMNVEV (reference sequence). CDR3 nucleotides: TGTGCCAGCAGTTTAGAGGACAGGGGGACTTCACCCCTCCACTTT. Protein: CASSLEDRGTSPLHF.

This clone showed up just a few times. This chain joins TRBV6-5 and TRBJ1-6; D perhaps matches TRBD1 (6 bases). The V end was cut by 5 bases, the J end by 10 bases, with 18 bases between. This CDR3 comprises 15 residues. Germline CDR1 MNHEY, CDR2 SVGAGI. CDR3 coding DNA: TGTGCCAGCAGTCTGGGGACACAAGGGAGCTCACCCCTCCACTTT. This translates into CASSLGTQGSSPLHF.

This clone was found once. The chain uses TRBV6-6 and TRBJ2-2, with 12 nucleotides matching TRBD2. The germline CDR1 and CDR2 sequences are MNHNY and SVGAGI (reference sequence). The CDR3 has 15 residues. J gave up 8 bases and V 4 bases, and 5 bases lay outside the gene matches. This CDR3 reads CASSLTTSGSGELFF. The CDR3 DNA sequence: TGTGCCAGCAGTTTGACGACTAGCGGGAGTGGGGAGCTGTTTTTT.

The V gene is TRBV2, the J gene TRBJ2-7, with D perhaps matching TRBD1 (6 bases). This CDR3 region has 14 residues. V lost 6 bases, J lost 5 bases, and 17 bases lay in between. The V gene's germline CDR1 is SNHLY and CDR2 FYNNEI. The chain's CDR3 is CASSLGHGTDEQYF. The CDR3 DNA follows: TGTGCCAGCAGCCTGGGACACGGCACCGACGAGCAGTACTTC.

This rearrangement joins TRBV6-6 to TRBJ2-1, with a possible D match to TRBD1 (6 bases). V gave up 6 bases and J gave up 5 bases, with 17 bases separating them. Germline CDR1 and CDR2: MNHNY and SVGAGI (reference sequence). The CDR3 is 15 amino acids. The CDR3 DNA reads TGTGCCAGCAGGCCACAGGGAAGGGGCGACAATGAGCAGTTCTTC. It specifies CASRPQGRGDNEQFF.

This clone has only a few counts. This sequence joins TRBV5-1 and TRBJ2-7; 7 positions agree with TRBD2. J lost 3 bases, V lost 4 bases, and 4 bases had no gene match. CDR3 size: 13 residues. In germline, CDR1 is SGHRS, CDR2 YFSETQ. This CDR3 is CASSPTGGYEQYF. The CDR3 DNA sequence: TGCGCCAGCAGCCCGACGGGGGGCTACGAGCAGTACTTC.

This clone was counted only a few times. The chain carries TRBV5-4 and TRBJ2-3; D call uncertain. In germline, CDR1 is SGHNT, CDR2 YYREEE (reference sequence). V was trimmed by 2 bases and J by 1 base, leaving 2 bases between them. This CDR3 has 12 amino acids. The CDR3 nucleotides are TGTGCCAGCAGCTTCGGCACAGATACGCAGTATTTT. Amino acid sequence: CASSFGTDTQYF.

This chain connects TRBV3-1 (or the pseudogene TRBV3-2) to TRBJ1-6, with 9 nucleotides matching TRBD1. V shed 3 bases and J 7 bases; nucleotides not matched to a gene: 1. The CDR3 is 14 residues long. The germline V gene encodes CDR1 LGHDT and CDR2 YNNKEL (reference sequence). The DNA of the CDR3 is TGTGCCAGCAGCCAGGACAGGGGAAATTCACCCCTCCACTTT. Its protein product is CASSQDRGNSPLHF.

Of note for this clone: Other DNA sequences in the same sample also yield this CDR3. J is TRBJ1-2 and V is TRBV18, with D perhaps TRBD1 (5 bases). The CDR3 has 14 amino acids. Germline-derived CDR1 and CDR2 are KGHSH and LQKENI. V was shortened by 3 bases and J by 2 bases, with 10 bases between the two germline ends. The DNA for the CDR3 is TGTGCCAGCTCACCCCCCGGGGGAAACTATGGCTACACCTTC. This gives the protein CASSPPGGNYGYTF.

About this clone itself: The junction departs from the called germline gene at one end, perhaps through a read error. V and J are TRBV6-2 or TRBV6-3 and TRBJ1-2; tentatively, D is TRBD1 (6 bases). The CDR3 runs to 14 residues. The V gene's germline CDR1 is MNHEY and CDR2 SVGEGT. This CDR3 is CASSKLRTAYRYTF. In DNA, the CDR3 is TGTGCCAGCAGTAAGCTTCGGACAGCCTATCGCTACACCTTC.

This rearrangement joins TRBV7-2 to TRBJ2-5; D is perhaps TRBD1 (5 bases). The CDR3 is 16 residues long. Deletions cut 4 bases from V and 1 base from J, with 16 bases between. Germline CDR1 is SGHTA and CDR2 is FQGNSA. CDR3 DNA: TGTGCCAGCAGCTCCCGGACAAATCCCACCCAAGAGACCCAGTACTTC. This translates into CASSSRTNPTQETQYF.

This clone was counted once. The rearrangement joins TRBV5-1 to TRBJ1-1, with 7 bases matching TRBD1. The germline V gene encodes CDR1 SGHRS and CDR2 YFSETQ. Unmatched junction bases numbered 6, after V lost 6 bases and J lost 4 bases. The CDR3 is 13 residues long. The CDR3 region is CASTEEGATEAFF. The CDR3 DNA sequence: TGCGCCAGCACCGAGGAGGGGGCCACTGAAGCTTTCTTT.

V is TRBV7-9 and J is TRBJ2-5, with 13 bases fitting TRBD2. CDR1 and CDR2 (germline): SEHNR, FQNEAQ (reference sequence). The CDR3 has 16 residues. V lost 4 bases and J lost 4; bases outside the gene matches: 6. The CDR3 coding sequence is TGTGCCAGCAGCTCGACTAGCGGGAGGACTCGAGAGACCCAGTACTTC. This codes for CASSSTSGRTRETQYF.

The J gene is TRBJ1-6, the V gene TRBV18; TRBD1 might be the D (6 bases). V lost 3 bases and J lost 5, with 11 bases in between. The CDR3 consists of 15 residues. Germline V gene sequence: CDR1 KGHSH, CDR2 LQKENI. For the CDR3, the DNA is TGTGCCAGCTCACCTTCCCCAGGGGATAATTCACCCCTCCACTTT. Translation gives CASSPSPGDNSPLHF.